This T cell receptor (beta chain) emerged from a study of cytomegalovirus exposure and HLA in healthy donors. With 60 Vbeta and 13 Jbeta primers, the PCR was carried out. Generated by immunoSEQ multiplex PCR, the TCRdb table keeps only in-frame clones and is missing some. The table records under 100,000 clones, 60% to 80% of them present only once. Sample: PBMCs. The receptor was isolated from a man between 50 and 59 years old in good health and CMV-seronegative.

Here the CDR3 reads CASTDGGALDTEAFF. The CDR3 region has the DNA TGTGCCAGCACCGACGGGGGGGCCCTGGACACTGAAGCTTTCTTT. This chain links TRBV4-2 with TRBJ1-1, with D possibly matching TRBD1 (6 bases). The CDR3 has 15 amino acids. Germline CDR1 LGHNA, CDR2 YNFKEQ. Trimming stripped 7 bases from V and 3 bases from J, with 18 bases between.